The present T cell receptor (beta chain) was sequenced within a study of T cells in Graves' hyperthyroidism and ophthalmopathy. What was amplified from RNA transcripts were TCR beta CDR3 regions. Researchers ran a first-round RT-PCR on the TCR CDR3 using the HTBI primer set. A single record per CDR3 protein comes from TCRdb applying MiXCR to the multiplex PCR reads. The sample shows roughly 250,000 distinct CDR3 sequences, more than 12% of them seen only once. Germline V gene data show CDR1 as MNHEY and CDR2 as SMNVEV (reference sequence). Between the trimmed V and J ends, which lost 1 base and 7 bases, there was a span of 13 bases. The CDR3 length is 15 residues. General study results and limits: The blood repertoire included most of the expanded thyroid clonotypes above 0.001.

On this clonotype itself: Its antigen remains unknown.

Material for sequencing was blood. This TCR was sampled from a woman in her thirties or forties with Graves' hyperthyroidism that later progressed to Graves' ophthalmopathy. This chain joins TRBV27 and TRBJ1-4; D possibly corresponds to TRBD1 (6 bases). The CDR3 spells CASSLYQGLGEKLFF. The DNA of the CDR3 is TGTGCCAGCAGTTTATATCAGGGGCTGGGTGAAAAACTGTTTTTT. Filled out from reference TRBV27 and TRBJ1-4, the complete variable domain reads EAQVTQNPRYLITVTGKKLTVTCSQNMNHEYMSWYRQDPGLGLRQIYYSMNVEVTDKGDVPEGYKVSRKEKRNFPLILESPSPNQTSLYFCASSLYQGLGEKLFFGSGTQLSVL.